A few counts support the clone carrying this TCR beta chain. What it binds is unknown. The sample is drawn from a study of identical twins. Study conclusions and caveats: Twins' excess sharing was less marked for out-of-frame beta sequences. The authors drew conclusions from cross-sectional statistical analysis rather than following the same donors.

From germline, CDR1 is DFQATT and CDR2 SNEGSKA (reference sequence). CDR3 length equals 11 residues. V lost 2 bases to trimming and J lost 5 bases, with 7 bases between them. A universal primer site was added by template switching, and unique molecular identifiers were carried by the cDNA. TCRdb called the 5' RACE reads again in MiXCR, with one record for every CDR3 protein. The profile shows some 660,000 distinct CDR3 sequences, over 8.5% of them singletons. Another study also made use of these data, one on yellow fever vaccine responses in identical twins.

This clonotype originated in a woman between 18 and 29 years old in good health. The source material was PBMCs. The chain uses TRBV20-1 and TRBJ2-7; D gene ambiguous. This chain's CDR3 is CSARLIHEQYF. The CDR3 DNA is TGCAGTGCTAGACTGATCCACGAGCAGTACTTC.